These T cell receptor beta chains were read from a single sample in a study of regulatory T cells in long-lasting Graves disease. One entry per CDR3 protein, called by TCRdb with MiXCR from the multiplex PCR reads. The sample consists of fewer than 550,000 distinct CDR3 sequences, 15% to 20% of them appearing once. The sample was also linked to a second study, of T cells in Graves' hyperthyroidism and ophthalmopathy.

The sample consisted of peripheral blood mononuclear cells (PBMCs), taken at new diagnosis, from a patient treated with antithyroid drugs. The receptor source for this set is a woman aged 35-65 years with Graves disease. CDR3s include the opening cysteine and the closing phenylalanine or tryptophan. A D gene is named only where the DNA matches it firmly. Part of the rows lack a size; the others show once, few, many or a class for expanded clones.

CDR3 protein: CASSSPGTGNYGYTF; CDR3 DNA: TGTGCCAGCAGTTCACCTGGGACAGGGAACTATGGCTACACCTTC; J gene: TRBJ1-2; D gene: TRBD1; clone size: few; V gene: TRBV27
CDR3 protein: CASSGEDRGWAPTNEKLFF; CDR3 DNA: TGTGCCAGTAGTGGAGAGGACAGGGGATGGGCACCAACTAATGAAAAACTGTTTTTT; J gene: TRBJ1-4; D gene: TRBD1; clone size: .; V gene: TRBV19
CDR3 protein: CASSVKGVGELFF; CDR3 DNA: TGTGCCAGCAGCGTAAAGGGTGTCGGGGAGCTGTTTTTT; J gene: TRBJ2-2; D gene: .; clone size: many; V gene: TRBV9
CDR3 protein: CASSMGGKMNTEAFF; CDR3 DNA: TGTGCCAGCAGCATGGGGGGGAAAATGAACACTGAAGCTTTCTTT; J gene: TRBJ1-1; D gene: .; clone size: many; V gene: TRBV3-1
CDR3 protein: CASSRDSSAWMNTEAFF; CDR3 DNA: TGTGCCAGCAGTCGGGACTCTTCGGCCTGGATGAACACTGAAGCTTTCTTT; J gene: TRBJ1-1; D gene: .; clone size: few; V gene: TRBV28
CDR3 protein: CASSIRRQGGDEKLFF; CDR3 DNA: TGTGCCAGCAGCATAAGGAGACAGGGGGGGGATGAAAAACTGTTTTTT; J gene: TRBJ1-4; D gene: TRBD1; clone size: .; V gene: TRBV7-9
CDR3 protein: CASSTRARETQYF; CDR3 DNA: TGTGCCAGCAGCACCAGGGCCCGGGAGACCCAGTACTTC; J gene: TRBJ2-5; D gene: .; clone size: few; V gene: TRBV7-6
CDR3 protein: CASKGATGYTF; CDR3 DNA: TGTGCCAGCAAGGGGGCGACCGGCTACACCTTC; J gene: TRBJ1-2; D gene: TRBD1; clone size: .; V gene: TRBV6-1
CDR3 protein: CASRVHGGSGELFF; CDR3 DNA: TGTGCCAGCAGGGTGCATGGGGGGTCCGGGGAGCTGTTTTTT; J gene: TRBJ2-2; D gene: .; clone size: few; V gene: TRBV11-3
CDR3 protein: CASSPLLGEQFF; CDR3 DNA: TGTGCCAGCAGCCCACTCCTGGGTGAGCAGTTCTTC; J gene: TRBJ2-1; D gene: .; clone size: many; V gene: TRBV7-2
CDR3 protein: CASSQGNTEAFF; CDR3 DNA: TGTGCCAGCAGCCAGGGGAACACTGAAGCTTTCTTT; J gene: TRBJ1-1; D gene: .; clone size: many; V gene: TRBV3-1
CDR3 protein: CASRPMGASGGYTF; CDR3 DNA: TGTGCCAGCAGACCCATGGGGGCTTCGGGTGGCTACACCTTC; J gene: TRBJ1-2; D gene: .; clone size: .; V gene: TRBV6-1
CDR3 protein: CASSLTGVNTEAFF; CDR3 DNA: TGTGCCAGCAGTTTAACGGGCGTAAACACTGAAGCTTTCTTT; J gene: TRBJ1-1; D gene: .; clone size: many; V gene: TRBV28
CDR3 protein: CASSFRELNTEAFF; CDR3 DNA: TGTGCCAGCAGCTTTCGGGAGCTGAACACTGAAGCTTTCTTT; J gene: TRBJ1-1; D gene: .; clone size: many; V gene: TRBV7-9
CDR3 protein: CASSLGSRETQYF; CDR3 DNA: TGTGCCAGCAGCTTGGGCAGTCGGGAGACCCAGTACTTC; J gene: TRBJ2-5; D gene: .; clone size: many; V gene: TRBV5-4
CDR3 protein: CASSFGTRGVETQYF; CDR3 DNA: TGTGCCAGCAGTTTCGGAACAAGGGGGGTTGAGACCCAGTACTTC; J gene: TRBJ2-5; D gene: .; clone size: many; V gene: TRBV27
CDR3 protein: CAISISGPPYEQYF; CDR3 DNA: TGTGCCATTAGTATCTCGGGACCCCCCTACGAGCAGTACTTC; J gene: TRBJ2-7; D gene: .; clone size: .; V gene: TRBV19
CDR3 protein: CASSLGGLGYEQYF; CDR3 DNA: TGTGCCAGCAGTTTGGGTGGCCTCGGGTACGAGCAGTACTTC; J gene: TRBJ2-7; D gene: .; clone size: many; V gene: TRBV12-3/TRBV12-4
CDR3 protein: CASSSALNQPQHF; CDR3 DNA: TGTGCCAGCAGTTCAGCCCTGAATCAGCCCCAGCATTTT; J gene: TRBJ1-5; D gene: .; clone size: few; V gene: TRBV12-3/TRBV12-4
CDR3 protein: CATSRDSNTGELFF; CDR3 DNA: TGTGCCACCTCGCGGGACAGCAACACCGGGGAGCTGTTTTTT; J gene: TRBJ2-2; D gene: .; clone size: .; V gene: TRBV2
CDR3 protein: CASSTRQGGSYEQYF; CDR3 DNA: TGTGCCAGCAGTACCCGACAGGGAGGATCCTACGAGCAGTACTTC; J gene: TRBJ2-7; D gene: .; clone size: .; V gene: TRBV2
CDR3 protein: CASSIGGDQPQHF; CDR3 DNA: TGTGCCAGTAGCATAGGGGGTGATCAGCCCCAGCATTTT; J gene: TRBJ1-5; D gene: .; clone size: many; V gene: TRBV19
CDR3 protein: CASSGAVSYGYTF; CDR3 DNA: TGTGCCAGCAGTGGGGCAGTAAGCTATGGCTACACCTTC; J gene: TRBJ1-2; D gene: .; clone size: few; V gene: TRBV2
CDR3 protein: CASSHSEAGEYEQYF; CDR3 DNA: TGTGCCAGCAGCCATAGTGAGGCAGGCGAATACGAGCAGTACTTC; J gene: TRBJ2-7; D gene: .; clone size: many; V gene: TRBV7-9
CDR3 protein: CASSPDLALGTEPLHF; CDR3 DNA: TGTGCCAGCAGTCCCGATCTCGCCCTCGGGACCGAGCCCCTCCACTTT; J gene: TRBJ1-6; D gene: .; clone size: .; V gene: TRBV2
CDR3 protein: CAISTPQGTDTQYF; CDR3 DNA: TGTGCCATCAGCACACCACAGGGAACAGATACGCAGTATTTT; J gene: TRBJ2-3; D gene: .; clone size: many; V gene: TRBV10-3
CDR3 protein: CASSLTSGSYNEQFF; CDR3 DNA: TGTGCCAGCAGTCTGACTAGCGGGTCGTACAATGAGCAGTTCTTC; J gene: TRBJ2-1; D gene: TRBD2; clone size: many; V gene: TRBV12-3/TRBV12-4
CDR3 protein: CASSIGTGSSADTQYF; CDR3 DNA: TGTGCCAGCAGTATCGGGACAGGTTCGAGCGCAGATACGCAGTATTTT; J gene: TRBJ2-3; D gene: TRBD1; clone size: many; V gene: TRBV12-3/TRBV12-4
CDR3 protein: CASSVGMEAATGELFF; CDR3 DNA: TGTGCCAGCAGCGTAGGTATGGAAGCTGCCACCGGGGAGCTGTTTTTT; J gene: TRBJ2-2; D gene: .; clone size: many; V gene: TRBV9
CDR3 protein: CASSATSGNTIYF; CDR3 DNA: TGTGCCAGCAGTGCAACTTCTGGAAACACCATATATTTT; J gene: TRBJ1-3; D gene: .; clone size: many; V gene: TRBV6-1
CDR3 protein: CASIARGPGNTIYF; CDR3 DNA: TGTGCCAGCATCGCCAGGGGGCCGGGAAACACCATATATTTT; J gene: TRBJ1-3; D gene: TRBD1; clone size: many; V gene: TRBV6-1
CDR3 protein: CASITGTGYTGELFF; CDR3 DNA: TGTGCCAGCATAACCGGGACGGGCTACACCGGGGAGCTGTTTTTT; J gene: TRBJ2-2; D gene: .; clone size: many; V gene: TRBV2
CDR3 protein: CASSSQVWGGYNEQFF; CDR3 DNA: TGTGCCAGCAGCTCCCAAGTGTGGGGGGGGTACAATGAGCAGTTCTTC; J gene: TRBJ2-1; D gene: TRBD2; clone size: few; V gene: TRBV7-8
CDR3 protein: CASSAIGTFREQYF; CDR3 DNA: TGTGCCAGCAGTGCCATCGGGACTTTCCGCGAGCAGTACTTC; J gene: TRBJ2-7; D gene: .; clone size: many; V gene: TRBV12-3/TRBV12-4
CDR3 protein: CASSPVAGGPKAQYF; CDR3 DNA: TGTGCCAGCAGCCCGGTGGCGGGGGGCCCCAAGGCCCAGTACTTC; J gene: TRBJ2-5; D gene: TRBD2; clone size: few; V gene: TRBV11-2
CDR3 protein: CASRILGGTGNSGNTIYF; CDR3 DNA: TGTGCCAGCAGGATTCTCGGCGGGACAGGAAACTCTGGAAACACCATATATTTT; J gene: TRBJ1-3; D gene: TRBD1; clone size: many; V gene: TRBV11-1
CDR3 protein: CASSLPDISYNEQFF; CDR3 DNA: TGTGCCAGCAGCTTACCCGATATCTCCTACAATGAGCAGTTCTTC; J gene: TRBJ2-1; D gene: .; clone size: many; V gene: TRBV7-2
CDR3 protein: CASSHRDEQYF; CDR3 DNA: TGCGCCAGCAGCCACAGGGACGAGCAGTACTTC; J gene: TRBJ2-7; D gene: .; clone size: many; V gene: TRBV10-2
CDR3 protein: CSARDRSIEKLFF; CDR3 DNA: TGCAGTGCAAGGGACAGGAGCATCGAAAAACTGTTTTTT; J gene: TRBJ1-4; D gene: TRBD1; clone size: .; V gene: TRBV20-1
CDR3 protein: CAWSVLGNTIYF; CDR3 DNA: TGTGCCTGGAGTGTCCTTGGAAACACCATATATTTT; J gene: TRBJ1-3; D gene: .; clone size: many; V gene: TRBV30
CDR3 protein: CASSYRGIIPEAFF; CDR3 DNA: TGTGCCAGCAGTTACCGAGGGATCATTCCTGAAGCTTTCTTT; J gene: TRBJ1-1; D gene: .; clone size: many; V gene: TRBV6-9
CDR3 protein: CASSQGSVLVTGELFF; CDR3 DNA: TGTGCCAGCAGCCAAGGATCCGTCTTGGTCACCGGGGAGCTGTTTTTT; J gene: TRBJ2-2; D gene: .; clone size: many; V gene: TRBV3-1
CDR3 protein: CASSLGGSGGQETQYF; CDR3 DNA: TGTGCCAGCAGTTTAGGGGGTAGCGGGGGACAAGAGACCCAGTACTTC; J gene: TRBJ2-5; D gene: TRBD2; clone size: few; V gene: TRBV28
CDR3 protein: CASSHKGDTEAFF; CDR3 DNA: TGTGCCAGCAGTCATAAGGGAGACACTGAAGCTTTCTTT; J gene: TRBJ1-1; D gene: .; clone size: .; V gene: TRBV27
CDR3 protein: CAISYHIAGARETQYF; CDR3 DNA: TGTGCCATCAGTTACCATATAGCGGGGGCCCGAGAGACCCAGTACTTC; J gene: TRBJ2-5; D gene: TRBD2; clone size: .; V gene: TRBV6-5
CDR3 protein: CASSLDPDSNQPQHF; CDR3 DNA: TGTGCCAGCAGCTTGGACCCAGATAGCAATCAGCCCCAGCATTTT; J gene: TRBJ1-5; D gene: .; clone size: .; V gene: TRBV5-4
CDR3 protein: CASSPPSLTYGYTF; CDR3 DNA: TGTGCCAGCTCACCACCGTCCCTGACCTATGGCTACACCTTC; J gene: TRBJ1-2; D gene: .; clone size: many; V gene: TRBV18
CDR3 protein: CASSLNSGGFTGELFF; CDR3 DNA: TGTGCCAGCAGTCTTAATAGCGGGGGGTTCACCGGGGAGCTGTTTTTT; J gene: TRBJ2-2; D gene: TRBD2; clone size: few; V gene: TRBV27
CDR3 protein: CASSVAALGSTDTQYF; CDR3 DNA: TGTGCCAGCAGCGTAGCCGCCTTGGGTAGCACAGATACGCAGTATTTT; J gene: TRBJ2-3; D gene: .; clone size: few; V gene: TRBV9
CDR3 protein: CASSGGSIILFDYGYTF; CDR3 DNA: TGTGCCAGTAGCGGGGGGAGTATTATCCTGTTCGACTATGGCTACACCTTC; J gene: TRBJ1-2; D gene: .; clone size: .; V gene: TRBV19
CDR3 protein: CSAPNGPGFSYTF; CDR3 DNA: TGCAGTGCTCCCAACGGACCGGGGTTTAGCTACACCTTC; J gene: TRBJ1-2; D gene: .; clone size: few; V gene: TRBV20-1